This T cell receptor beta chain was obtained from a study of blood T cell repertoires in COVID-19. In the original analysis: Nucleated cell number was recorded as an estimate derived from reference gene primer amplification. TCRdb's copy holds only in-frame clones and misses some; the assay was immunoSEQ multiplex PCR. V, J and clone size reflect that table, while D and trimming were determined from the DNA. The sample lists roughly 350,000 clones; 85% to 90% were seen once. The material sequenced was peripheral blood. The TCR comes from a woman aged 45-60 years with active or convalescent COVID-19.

The CDR3 reads CASSLRGGSGYGYTF. Here the CDR3 DNA reads TGTGCCAGCAGTTTACGGGGGGGGTCGGGCTATGGCTACACCTTC. The rearrangement uses TRBV27 and TRBJ1-2, with D perhaps TRBD1 (5 bases). CDR1 is MNHEY, CDR2 SMNVEV, per germline (reference sequence). This CDR3 has 15 residues. V was shortened by 2 bases and J by 4 bases, with 14 bases between the two germline ends.